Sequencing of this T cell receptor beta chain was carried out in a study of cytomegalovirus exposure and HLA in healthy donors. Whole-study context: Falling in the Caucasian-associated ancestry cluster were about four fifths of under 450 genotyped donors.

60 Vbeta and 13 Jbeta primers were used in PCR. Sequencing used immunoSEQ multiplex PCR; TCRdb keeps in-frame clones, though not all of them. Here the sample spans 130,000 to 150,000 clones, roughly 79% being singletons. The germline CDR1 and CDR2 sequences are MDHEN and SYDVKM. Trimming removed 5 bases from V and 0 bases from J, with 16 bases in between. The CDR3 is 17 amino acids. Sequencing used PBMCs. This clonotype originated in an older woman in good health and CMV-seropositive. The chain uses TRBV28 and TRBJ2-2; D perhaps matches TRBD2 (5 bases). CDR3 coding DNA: TGTGCCAGCAGTCTCCGTAAGGACTCAGCGAACACCGGGGAGCTGTTTTTT. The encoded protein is CASSLRKDSANTGELFF.